The 11 T cell receptor beta chains below all came from one sample that was sequenced in a study of T cells in Graves' hyperthyroidism and ophthalmopathy (dated by TCRdb to about 2019). The library was built by means of multiplex PCR. Sequencing was performed on an Illumina HiSeq 2000. TCR beta CDR3 regions were amplified from RNA transcripts. The first round of RT-PCR for the TCR CDR3 was performed with the HTBI primer set and the Qiagen OneStep RT-PCR kit. The raw public reads went through TCRdb reprocessing: fastp at Q25, MiXCR clone calling, in-frame beta chains kept. Every CDR3 protein is listed once, alongside the most common genes and DNA of its rows. Present in this sample are more than 450,000 distinct CDR3 sequences, 11% to 15% of which were seen just once. The ten largest clonotypes hold about 14% of the sample. Specimen: blood. These receptors originate from a woman aged 40 to 50 with Graves' hyperthyroidism.

There are many counts of this clonotype. J is TRBJ2-7 and V is TRBV28, with D possibly matching TRBD1 (7 bases). Per the germline V gene, CDR1 is MDHEN and CDR2 is SYDVKM. The ends were cut back, 2 bases at V and 2 bases at J, with 13 bases in the middle. The CDR3 loop spans 15 amino acids. The CDR3 sequence: CASSLRTGGTYEQYF. In DNA form, the CDR3 reads TGTGCCAGCAGTTTACGGACAGGAGGGACCTACGAGCAGTACTTC.

This clonotype appeared many times. CDR3 sequence (DNA): TGTGCCAGCAGCATAAGATCACAAGAGACCCAGTACTTC. The encoded protein is CASSIRSQETQYF. The V gene is TRBV12-3 or TRBV12-4, the J gene TRBJ2-5; D remains ambiguous. Trimming took off 6 bases at V and 2 bases at J, with 10 bases between the two ends. This CDR3 contains 13 residues.

The chain links TRBV29-1 to TRBJ1-1; unclear D gene. Germline values: CDR1 SQVTM, CDR2 ANQGSEA. The V and J ends lost 2 bases and 4 bases respectively, with 11 bases between them. The CDR3 spans 13 residues. The CDR3 here is CSVESPRSTEAFF. CDR3 in DNA: TGCAGCGTTGAATCCCCCAGGAGCACTGAAGCTTTCTTT.

This clonotype showed up just a few times. The chain joins TRBV5-1 to TRBJ1-2; D is uncertain. This CDR3 has 12 amino acids. V lost 4 bases, J lost 3 bases, and 7 bases lay in between. Germline CDR1 is SGHRS and CDR2 is YFSETQ. As DNA, the CDR3 is TGCGCCAGCAGCGGACTCCACTATGGCTACACCTTC. Protein sequence: CASSGLHYGYTF.

The chain is built from TRBV28 and TRBJ1-6, with TRBD1 identical over 7 bases. Germline loops: CDR1 MDHEN, CDR2 SYDVKM. V lost 6 bases and J lost 6; bases outside the gene matches: 5. This CDR3 has 14 amino acids. The CDR3, as DNA: TGTGCCAGCAGACGCCGGGACAGTAATTCACCCCTCCACTTT. Protein product: CASRRRDSNSPLHF.

This clonotype was observed at least ten times. V and J are TRBV11-2 and TRBJ1-1; D not certain. The CDR3 spans 13 residues. Germline values: CDR1 SGHAT, CDR2 FQNNGV. V lost 0 bases and J lost 3, with 5 bases in between. CDR3 DNA: TGTGCCAGCAGCTTAGAAGTCTACACTGAAGCTTTCTTT. Its translation: CASSLEVYTEAFF.

This clonotype was detected a few times. The CDR3 loop is CASSSAAGLAGAGYNEQFF. The CDR3 region has the DNA TGTGCCAGCAGTTCCGCAGCGGGACTAGCGGGAGCGGGTTACAATGAGCAGTTCTTC. V usage is TRBV27 and J usage is TRBJ2-1; 14 nucleotides agree with TRBD2. With 4 bases clipped from V and 4 bases from J, the junction kept 12 bases outside the gene matches. CDR3 size: 19 residues. CDR1 is MNHEY and CDR2 is SMNVEV in the germline V gene (reference sequence).

The chain recombines TRBV6-2 or TRBV6-3 with TRBJ2-7; TRBD1 matches at 9 bases. Germline-derived CDR1 and CDR2 are MNHEY and SVGEGT. V dropped 7 bases and J dropped 0; count of bases not matched to a gene: 4. The CDR3 sequence is 14 residues long. The CDR3 is CASTNRGLSYEQYF. The CDR3 bases are TGTGCCAGCACTAACAGGGGGCTCTCCTACGAGCAGTACTTC.

The CDR3 DNA reads TGTGCCAGCAGTGAAGGTGTGGGACCGTCCACTGAAGCTTTCTTT. Its translation: CASSEGVGPSTEAFF. The chain couples TRBV25-1 to TRBJ1-1; TRBD1 is a possible D gene (5 bases). The V gene's germline CDR1 is MGHDK and CDR2 SYGVNS. The germline V and J ends were trimmed by 2 bases and 4 bases, with 14 bases remaining between them. The CDR3 runs to 15 residues. Filled out from reference TRBV25-1 and TRBJ1-1, the complete variable domain reads EADIYQTPRYLVIGTGKKITLECSQTMGHDKMYWYQQDPGMELHLIHYSYGVNSTEKGDLSSESTVSRIRTEHFPLTLESARPSHTSQYLCASSEGVGPSTEAFFGQGTRLTVV.

The chain employs TRBV12-3 or TRBV12-4 and TRBJ1-6; TRBD1 matches at 7 bases. Trimming took 4 bases from V and 7 from J; bases not matched to a gene: 4. This CDR3 comprises 14 residues. Here the CDR3 reads CASSWSGGNSPLHF. The CDR3 DNA reads as TGTGCCAGCAGTTGGTCAGGGGGGAATTCACCCCTCCACTTT.

This clonotype was counted ten times or more. The V and J genes are TRBV5-1 and TRBJ1-1, with TRBD1 as a possible D gene (5 bases). Trimming removed 1 base from V and 0 bases from J, with 13 bases in between. This CDR3 is 16 amino acids long. Germline-derived CDR1 and CDR2 are SGHRS and YFSETQ. The CDR3 DNA reads TGCGCCAGCAGCTTGTCTGGCAGGGAATTGAACACTGAAGCTTTCTTT. This sequence encodes CASSLSGRELNTEAFF.